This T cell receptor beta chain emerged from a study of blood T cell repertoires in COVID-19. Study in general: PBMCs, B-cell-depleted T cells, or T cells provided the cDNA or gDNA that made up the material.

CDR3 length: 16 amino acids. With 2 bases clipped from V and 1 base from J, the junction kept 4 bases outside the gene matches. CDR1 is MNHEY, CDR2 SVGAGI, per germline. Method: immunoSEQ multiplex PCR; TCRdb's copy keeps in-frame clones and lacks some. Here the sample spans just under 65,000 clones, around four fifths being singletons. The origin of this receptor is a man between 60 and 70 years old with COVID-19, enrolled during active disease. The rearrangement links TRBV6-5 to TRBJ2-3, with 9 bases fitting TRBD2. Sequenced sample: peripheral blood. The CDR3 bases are TGTGCCAGCAGTTACCCTATAGCGGGAGGCACAGATACGCAGTATTTT. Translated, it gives CASSYPIAGGTDTQYF.